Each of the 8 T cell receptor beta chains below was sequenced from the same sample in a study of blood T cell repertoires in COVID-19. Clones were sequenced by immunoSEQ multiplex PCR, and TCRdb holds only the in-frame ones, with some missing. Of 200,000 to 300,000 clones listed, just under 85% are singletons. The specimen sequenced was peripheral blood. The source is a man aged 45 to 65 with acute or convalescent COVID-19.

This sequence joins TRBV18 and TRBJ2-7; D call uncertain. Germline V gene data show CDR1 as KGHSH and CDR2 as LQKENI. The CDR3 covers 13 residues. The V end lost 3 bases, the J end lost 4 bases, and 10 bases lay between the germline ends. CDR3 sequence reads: CASSPDISYEQYF. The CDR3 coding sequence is TGTGCCAGCTCACCTGACATCTCTTACGAGCAGTACTTC.

The CDR3 coding sequence is TGTGCCATCAGTGACCCTAAGCTAGTGGGAGACTACAATGAGCAGTTCTTC. It yields the protein CAISDPKLVGDYNEQFF. The rearrangement links TRBV10-3 to TRBJ2-1; TRBD2 is a possible D gene (5 bases). The germline V gene encodes CDR1 ENHRY and CDR2 SYGVKD. CDR3 length: 17 amino acids. Trimming cost V 3 bases and J 3 bases, with 18 bases left between them.

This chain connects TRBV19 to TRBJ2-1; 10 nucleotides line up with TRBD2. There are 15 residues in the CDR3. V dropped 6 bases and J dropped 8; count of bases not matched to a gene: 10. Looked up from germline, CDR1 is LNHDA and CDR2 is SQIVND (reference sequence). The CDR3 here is CASRLSSGGWYEQFF. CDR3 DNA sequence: TGTGCCAGTAGATTGAGTAGCGGGGGGTGGTATGAGCAGTTCTTC.

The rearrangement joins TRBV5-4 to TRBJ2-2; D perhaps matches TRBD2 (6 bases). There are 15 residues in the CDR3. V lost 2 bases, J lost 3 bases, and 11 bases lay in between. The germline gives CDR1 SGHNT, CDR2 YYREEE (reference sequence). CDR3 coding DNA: TGTGCCAGCAGCTTAAGACTAGAAGACACCGGGGAGCTGTTTTTT. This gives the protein CASSLRLEDTGELFF. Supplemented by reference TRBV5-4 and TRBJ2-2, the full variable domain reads ETGVTQSPTHLIKTRGQQVTLRCSSQSGHNTVSWYQQALGQGPQFIFQYYREEENGRGNFPPRFSGLQFPNYSSELNVNALELDDSALYLCASSLRLEDTGELFFGEGSRLTVL.

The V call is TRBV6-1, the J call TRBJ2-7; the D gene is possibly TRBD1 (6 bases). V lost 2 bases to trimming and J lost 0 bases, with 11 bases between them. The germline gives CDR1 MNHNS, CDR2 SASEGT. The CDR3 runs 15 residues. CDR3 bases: TGTGCCAGCAGTGAATGGCAGGGGTCCTCCTACGAGCAGTACTTC. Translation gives CASSEWQGSSYEQYF.

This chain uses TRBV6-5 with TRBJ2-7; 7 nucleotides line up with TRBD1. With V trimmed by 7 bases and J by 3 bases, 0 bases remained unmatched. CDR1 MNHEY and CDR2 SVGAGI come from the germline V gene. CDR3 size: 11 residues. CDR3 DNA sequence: TGTGCCAGCAACAGGGGCTACGAGCAGTACTTC. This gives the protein CASNRGYEQYF.

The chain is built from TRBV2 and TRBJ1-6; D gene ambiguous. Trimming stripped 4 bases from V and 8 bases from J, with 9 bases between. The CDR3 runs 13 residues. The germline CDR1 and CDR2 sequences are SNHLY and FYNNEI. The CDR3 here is CASSGGEDSPLHF. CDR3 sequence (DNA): TGTGCCAGCAGTGGCGGGGAAGATTCACCCCTCCACTTT.

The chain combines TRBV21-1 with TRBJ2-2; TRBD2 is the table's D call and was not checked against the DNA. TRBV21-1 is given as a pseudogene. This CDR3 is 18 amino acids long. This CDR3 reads CASSKDLLAGGHAGELFF. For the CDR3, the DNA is TGTGCCAGCAGCAAAGATTTACTAGCGGGGGGGCACGCCGGGGAGCTGTTTTTT.